This T cell receptor (beta chain) was sequenced in a study of T-cell reconstitution after alpha-beta-depleted transplantation in children. In this sample, this clonotype turned up many times. V lost 3 bases and J lost 6, with 12 bases in between. The length of the CDR3 is 14 residues. The TCRbeta library was prepared with unique molecular identifiers. One entry per CDR3 protein, called by TCRdb with MiXCR from the PCR reads. The table lists roughly 300,000 distinct CDR3 sequences, about 10% of them singletons. The sequence was obtained from a human donor who donated a stem cell graft to a child with SCID. Sequencing used PBMCs from the stem cell graft donor, obtained from the stem cell graft. This chain connects TRBV12-3 or TRBV12-4 to TRBJ2-1; tentative D call: TRBD1 (5 bases). The CDR3 DNA reads TGTGCCAGCAGTTTCTCTGCAGGGTCCAATGAGCAGTTCTTC. Its translation is CASSFSAGSNEQFF.